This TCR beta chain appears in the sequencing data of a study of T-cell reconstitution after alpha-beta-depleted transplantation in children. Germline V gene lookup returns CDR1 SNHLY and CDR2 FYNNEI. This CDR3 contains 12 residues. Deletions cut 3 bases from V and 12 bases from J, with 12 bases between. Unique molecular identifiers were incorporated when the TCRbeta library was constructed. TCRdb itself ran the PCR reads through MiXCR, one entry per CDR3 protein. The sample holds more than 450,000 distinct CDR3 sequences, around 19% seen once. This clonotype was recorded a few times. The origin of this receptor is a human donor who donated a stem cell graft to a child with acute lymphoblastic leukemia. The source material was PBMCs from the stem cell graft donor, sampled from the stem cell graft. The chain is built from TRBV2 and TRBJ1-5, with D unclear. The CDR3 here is CASSDDYTIQHF. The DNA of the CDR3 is TGTGCCAGCAGTGATGACTACACCATCCAGCATTTT.